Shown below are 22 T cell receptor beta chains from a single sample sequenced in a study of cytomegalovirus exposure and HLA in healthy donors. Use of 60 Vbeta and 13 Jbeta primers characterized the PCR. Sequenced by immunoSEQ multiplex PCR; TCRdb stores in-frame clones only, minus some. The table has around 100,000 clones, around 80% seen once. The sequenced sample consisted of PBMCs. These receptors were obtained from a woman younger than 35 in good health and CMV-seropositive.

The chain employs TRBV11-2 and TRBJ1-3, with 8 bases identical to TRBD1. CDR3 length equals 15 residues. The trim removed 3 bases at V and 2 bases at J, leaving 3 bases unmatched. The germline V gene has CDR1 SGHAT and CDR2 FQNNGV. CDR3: CASSLDRAAGNTIYF. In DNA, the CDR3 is TGTGCCAGCAGCTTGGACAGGGCCGCTGGAAACACCATATATTTT.

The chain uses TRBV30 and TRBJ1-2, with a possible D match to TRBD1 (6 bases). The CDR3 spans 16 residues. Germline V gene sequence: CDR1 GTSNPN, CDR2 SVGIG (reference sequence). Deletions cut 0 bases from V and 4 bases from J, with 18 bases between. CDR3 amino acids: CAWSVTPSGEPYGYTF. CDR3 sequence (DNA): TGTGCCTGGAGTGTAACCCCGTCAGGGGAGCCCTATGGCTACACCTTC.

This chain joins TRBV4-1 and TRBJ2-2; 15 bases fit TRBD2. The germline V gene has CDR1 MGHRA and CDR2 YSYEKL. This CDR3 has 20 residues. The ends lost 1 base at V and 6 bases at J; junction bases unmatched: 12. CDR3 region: CASSQGQGLAGGSEAGELFF. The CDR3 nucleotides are TGCGCCAGCAGCCAAGGTCAAGGACTAGCGGGAGGGAGTGAGGCCGGGGAGCTGTTTTTT.

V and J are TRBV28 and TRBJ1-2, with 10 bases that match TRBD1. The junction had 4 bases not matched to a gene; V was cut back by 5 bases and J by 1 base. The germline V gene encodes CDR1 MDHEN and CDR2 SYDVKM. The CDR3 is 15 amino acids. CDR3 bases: TGTGCCAGCAGTGACAGGGGGCGAAGTAACTATGGCTACACCTTC. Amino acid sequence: CASSDRGRSNYGYTF.

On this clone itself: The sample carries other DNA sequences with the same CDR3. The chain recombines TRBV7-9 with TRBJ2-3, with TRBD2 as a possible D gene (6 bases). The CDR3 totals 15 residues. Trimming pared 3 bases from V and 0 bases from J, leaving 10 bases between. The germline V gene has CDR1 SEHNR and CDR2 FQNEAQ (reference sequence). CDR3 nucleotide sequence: TGTGCCAGCAGCTTCAGTGCGGGAAGCACAGATACGCAGTATTTT. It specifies CASSFSAGSTDTQYF.

This CDR3 is CASSSAGERGYTF. The CDR3 DNA sequence: TGTGCCAGTAGTAGCGCAGGGGAAAGAGGCTACACCTTC. The chain uses TRBV19 and TRBJ1-2; the D gene is possibly TRBD1 (6 bases). The germline gives CDR1 LNHDA, CDR2 SQIVND (reference sequence). The length of the CDR3 is 13 residues. V was trimmed by 4 bases and J by 8 bases, leaving 14 bases between them.

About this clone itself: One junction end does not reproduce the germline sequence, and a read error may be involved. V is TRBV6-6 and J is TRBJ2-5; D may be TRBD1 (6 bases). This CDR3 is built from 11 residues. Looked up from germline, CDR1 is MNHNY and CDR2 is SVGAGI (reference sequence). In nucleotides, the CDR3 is TGTGCCAGCAGCTCCGAGGGGGTTCAGCACTTC. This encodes CASSSEGVQHF.

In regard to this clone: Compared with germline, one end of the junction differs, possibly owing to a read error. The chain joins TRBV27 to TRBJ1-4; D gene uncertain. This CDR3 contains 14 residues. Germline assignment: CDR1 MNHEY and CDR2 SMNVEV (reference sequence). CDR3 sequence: CASSYAATNEKLFF. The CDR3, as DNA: TGTGCCAGTAGTTACGCGGCAACTAATGAAAAACTGTTTTTT.

CDR3 region: CASSSLRAIVRGRPGGYTF. CDR3 nucleotides: TGTGCCAGCAGCTCGTTAAGGGCAATTGTCAGGGGGCGGCCGGGAGGCTACACCTTC. The V gene is TRBV11-2, the J gene TRBJ1-2; 8 bases align to TRBD1. Germline assignment: CDR1 SGHAT and CDR2 FQNNGV. The CDR3 extends over 19 amino acids. The V segment lost 4 bases and the J segment 8 bases; nucleotides outside the gene matches: 24.

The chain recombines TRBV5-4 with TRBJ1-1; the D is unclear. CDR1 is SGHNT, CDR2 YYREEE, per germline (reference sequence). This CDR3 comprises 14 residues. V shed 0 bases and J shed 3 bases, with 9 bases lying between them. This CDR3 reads CASSLEMRDTEAFF. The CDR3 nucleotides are TGTGCCAGCAGCTTGGAGATGAGGGACACTGAAGCTTTCTTT.

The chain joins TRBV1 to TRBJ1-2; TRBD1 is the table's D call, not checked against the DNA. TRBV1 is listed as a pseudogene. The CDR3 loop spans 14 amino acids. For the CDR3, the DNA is TGCACCAGCAACGGACAGGGAGTGGATTATGGCTACACCTTC. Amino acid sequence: CTSNGQGVDYGYTF.

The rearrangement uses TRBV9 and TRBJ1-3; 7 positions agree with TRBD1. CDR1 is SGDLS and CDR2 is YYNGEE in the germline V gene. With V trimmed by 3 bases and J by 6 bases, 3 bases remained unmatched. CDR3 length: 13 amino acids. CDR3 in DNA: TGTGCCAGCAGCGCCGGGACAGCAAACACCATATATTTT. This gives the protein CASSAGTANTIYF.

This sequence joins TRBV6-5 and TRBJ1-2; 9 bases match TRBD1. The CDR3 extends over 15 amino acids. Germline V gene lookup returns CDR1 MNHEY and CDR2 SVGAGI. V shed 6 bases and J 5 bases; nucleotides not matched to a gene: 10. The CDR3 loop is CASSRDRENRYGYTF. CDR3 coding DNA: TGTGCCAGCAGCCGGGACAGGGAAAATCGGTATGGCTACACCTTC.

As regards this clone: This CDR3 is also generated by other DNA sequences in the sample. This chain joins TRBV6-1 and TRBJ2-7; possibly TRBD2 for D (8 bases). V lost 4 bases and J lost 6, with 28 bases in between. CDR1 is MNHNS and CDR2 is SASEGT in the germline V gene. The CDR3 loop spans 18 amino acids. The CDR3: CASSAMLLRDSGGSEQYF. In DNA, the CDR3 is TGTGCCAGCAGTGCGATGTTGTTGAGGGACAGCGGGGGTTCCGAGCAGTACTTC.

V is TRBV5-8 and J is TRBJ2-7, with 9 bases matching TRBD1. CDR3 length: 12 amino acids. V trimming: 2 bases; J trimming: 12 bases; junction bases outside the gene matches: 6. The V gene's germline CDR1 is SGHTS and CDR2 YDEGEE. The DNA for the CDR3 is TGTGCCAGCAGCTTTCCCGGGACAGGGAGGTACTTC. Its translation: CASSFPGTGRYF.

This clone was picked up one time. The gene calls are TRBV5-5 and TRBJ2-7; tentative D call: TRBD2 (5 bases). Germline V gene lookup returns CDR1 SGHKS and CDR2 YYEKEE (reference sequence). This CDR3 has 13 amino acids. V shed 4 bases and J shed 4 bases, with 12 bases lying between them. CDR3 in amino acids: CASSRFAGYEQYF. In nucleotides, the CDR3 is TGTGCCAGCAGCCGGTTTGCGGGTTACGAGCAGTACTTC. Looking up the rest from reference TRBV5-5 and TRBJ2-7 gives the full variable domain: DAGVTQSPTHLIKTRGQQVTLRCSPISGHKSVSWYQQVLGQGPQFIFQYYEKEERGRGNFPDRFSARQFPNYSSELNVNALLLGDSALYLCASSRFAGYEQYFGPGTRLTVT.

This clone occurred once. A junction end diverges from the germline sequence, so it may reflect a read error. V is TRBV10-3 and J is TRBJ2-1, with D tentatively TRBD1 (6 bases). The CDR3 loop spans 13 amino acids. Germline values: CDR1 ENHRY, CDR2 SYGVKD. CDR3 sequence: CAISEPGPQGQLF. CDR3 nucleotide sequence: TGTGCCATCAGTGAGCCCGGGCCCCAGGGGCAGCTCTTC.

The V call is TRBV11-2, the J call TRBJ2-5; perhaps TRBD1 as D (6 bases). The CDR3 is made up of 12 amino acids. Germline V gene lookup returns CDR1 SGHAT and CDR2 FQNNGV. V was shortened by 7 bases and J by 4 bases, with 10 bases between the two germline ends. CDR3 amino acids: CASTLTGETQYF. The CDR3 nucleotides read TGTGCCAGCACCTTGACAGGAGAGACCCAGTACTTC.

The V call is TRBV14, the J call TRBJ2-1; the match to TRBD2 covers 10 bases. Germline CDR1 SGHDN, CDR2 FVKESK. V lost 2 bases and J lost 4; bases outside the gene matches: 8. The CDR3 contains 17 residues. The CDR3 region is CASSQRRTSGSYNEQFF. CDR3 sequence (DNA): TGTGCCAGCAGCCAACGTCGGACTAGCGGATCATACAATGAGCAGTTCTTC.

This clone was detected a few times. CDR3: CASSSGLAGAQETQYF. The CDR3 nucleotides are TGCGCCAGCAGCTCGGGACTAGCGGGAGCCCAGGAGACCCAGTACTTC. The chain links TRBV5-1 to TRBJ2-5, with 14 bases fitting TRBD2. Trimming removed 3 bases from V and 5 bases from J; junction bases left unmatched: 6. From germline, CDR1 is SGHRS and CDR2 YFSETQ. The CDR3 is made up of 16 amino acids. Based on the CDR3 plus reference TRBV5-1 and TRBJ2-5, the full variable domain is KAGVTQTPRYLIKTRGQQVTLSCSPISGHRSVSWYQQTPGQGLQFLFEYFSETQRNKGNFPGRFSGRQFSNSRSEMNVSTLELGDSALYLCASSSGLAGAQETQYFGPGTRLLVL.

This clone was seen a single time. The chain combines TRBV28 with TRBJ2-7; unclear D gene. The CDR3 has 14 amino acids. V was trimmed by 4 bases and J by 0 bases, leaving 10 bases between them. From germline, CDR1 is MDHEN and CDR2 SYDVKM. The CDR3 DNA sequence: TGTGCCAGCAGTTACGACTCTAGCTCCTACGAGCAGTACTTC. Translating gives CASSYDSSSYEQYF. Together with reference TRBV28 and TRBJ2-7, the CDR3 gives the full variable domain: DVKVTQSSRYLVKRTGEKVFLECVQDMDHENMFWYRQDPGLGLRLIYFSYDVKMKEKGDIPEGYSVSREKKERFSLILESASTNQTSMYLCASSYDSSSYEQYFGPGTRLTVT.

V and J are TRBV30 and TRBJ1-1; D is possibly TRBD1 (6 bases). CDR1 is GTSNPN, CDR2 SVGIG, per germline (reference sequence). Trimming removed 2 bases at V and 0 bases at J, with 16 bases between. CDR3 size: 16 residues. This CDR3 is CAWSNRGQDLNTEAFF. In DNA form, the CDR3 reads TGTGCCTGGAGTAATCGGGGACAAGACCTGAACACTGAAGCTTTCTTT.